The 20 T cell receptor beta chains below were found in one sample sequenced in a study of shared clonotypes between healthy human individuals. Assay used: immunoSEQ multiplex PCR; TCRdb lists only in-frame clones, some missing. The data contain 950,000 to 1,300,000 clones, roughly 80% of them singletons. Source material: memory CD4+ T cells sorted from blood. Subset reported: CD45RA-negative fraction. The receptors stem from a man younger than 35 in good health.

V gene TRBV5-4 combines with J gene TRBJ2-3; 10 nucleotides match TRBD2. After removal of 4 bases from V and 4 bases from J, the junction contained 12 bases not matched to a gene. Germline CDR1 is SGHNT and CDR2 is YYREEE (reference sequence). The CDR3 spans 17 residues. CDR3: CASSRKLAGIGSDTQYF. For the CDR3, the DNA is TGTGCCAGCAGCCGAAAACTAGCGGGGATTGGATCAGATACGCAGTATTTT. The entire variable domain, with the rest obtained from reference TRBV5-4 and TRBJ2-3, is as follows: ETGVTQSPTHLIKTRGQQVTLRCSSQSGHNTVSWYQQALGQGPQFIFQYYREEENGRGNFPPRFSGLQFPNYSSELNVNALELDDSALYLCASSRKLAGIGSDTQYFGPGTRLTVL.

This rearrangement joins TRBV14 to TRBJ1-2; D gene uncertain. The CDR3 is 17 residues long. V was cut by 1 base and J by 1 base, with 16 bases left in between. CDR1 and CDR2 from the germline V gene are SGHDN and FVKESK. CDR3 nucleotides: TGTGCCAGCAGCCAAGGGTACGGCGACGGCGATAACTATGGCTACACCTTC. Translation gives CASSQGYGDGDNYGYTF.

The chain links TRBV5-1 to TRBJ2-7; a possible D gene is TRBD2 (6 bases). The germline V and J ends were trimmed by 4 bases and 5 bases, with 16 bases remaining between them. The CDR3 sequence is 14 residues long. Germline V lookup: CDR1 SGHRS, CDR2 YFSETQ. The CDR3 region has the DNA TGCGCCAGCAGCATGCAAATGTGGGGGGACGAGCAGTACTTC. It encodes CASSMQMWGDEQYF. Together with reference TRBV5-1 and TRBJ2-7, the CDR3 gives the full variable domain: KAGVTQTPRYLIKTRGQQVTLSCSPISGHRSVSWYQQTPGQGLQFLFEYFSETQRNKGNFPGRFSGRQFSNSRSEMNVSTLELGDSALYLCASSMQMWGDEQYFGPGTRLTVT.

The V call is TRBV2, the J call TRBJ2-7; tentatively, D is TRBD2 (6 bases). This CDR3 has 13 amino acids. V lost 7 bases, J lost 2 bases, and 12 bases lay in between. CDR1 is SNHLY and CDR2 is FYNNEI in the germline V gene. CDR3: CASTGGGPYEQYF. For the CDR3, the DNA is TGTGCCAGCACCGGGGGAGGTCCCTACGAGCAGTACTTC.

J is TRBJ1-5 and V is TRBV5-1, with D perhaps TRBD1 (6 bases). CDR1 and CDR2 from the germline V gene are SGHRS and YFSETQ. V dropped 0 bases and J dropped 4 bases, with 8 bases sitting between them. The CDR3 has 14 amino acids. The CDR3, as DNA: TGCGCCAGCAGCTTGGTAGGGGGGAATCAGCCCCAGCATTTT. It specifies CASSLVGGNQPQHF.

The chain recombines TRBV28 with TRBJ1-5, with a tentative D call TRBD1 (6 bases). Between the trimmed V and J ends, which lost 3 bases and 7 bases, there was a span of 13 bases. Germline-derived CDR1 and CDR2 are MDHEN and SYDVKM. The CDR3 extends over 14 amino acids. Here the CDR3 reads CASSLGGTRQPQHF. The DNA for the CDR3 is TGTGCCAGCAGTTTGGGGGGGACACGGCAGCCCCAGCATTTT.

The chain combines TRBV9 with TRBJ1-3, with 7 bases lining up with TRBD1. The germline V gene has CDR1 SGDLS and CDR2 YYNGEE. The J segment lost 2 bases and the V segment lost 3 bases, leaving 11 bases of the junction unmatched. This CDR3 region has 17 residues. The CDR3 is CASSAKGAGGTGNTIYF. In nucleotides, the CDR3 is TGTGCCAGCAGCGCAAAGGGGGCAGGGGGTACTGGAAACACCATATATTTT.

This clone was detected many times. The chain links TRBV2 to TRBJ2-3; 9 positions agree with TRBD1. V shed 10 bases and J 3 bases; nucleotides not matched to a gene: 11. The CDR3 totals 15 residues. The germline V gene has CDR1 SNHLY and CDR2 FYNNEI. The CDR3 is CATKDRGLGTDTQYF. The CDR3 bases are TGTGCCACCAAGGACAGGGGTTTAGGGACAGATACGCAGTATTTT.

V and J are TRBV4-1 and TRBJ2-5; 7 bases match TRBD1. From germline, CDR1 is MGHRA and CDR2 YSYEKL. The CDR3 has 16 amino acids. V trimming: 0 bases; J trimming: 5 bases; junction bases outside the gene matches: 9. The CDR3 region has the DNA TGCGCCAGCAGCCAAGAAGCGACAGGGTCCTGGGAGACCCAGTACTTC. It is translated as CASSQEATGSWETQYF.

The CDR3 DNA follows: TGTGCCGGGTACCACAATGAGCAGTTCTTC. This sequence encodes CAGYHNEQFF. The V call is TRBV30, the J call TRBJ2-1; unclear D gene. Trimming stripped 8 bases from V and 5 bases from J, with 7 bases between. Looked up from germline, CDR1 is GTSNPN and CDR2 is SVGIG (reference sequence). This CDR3 has 10 residues.

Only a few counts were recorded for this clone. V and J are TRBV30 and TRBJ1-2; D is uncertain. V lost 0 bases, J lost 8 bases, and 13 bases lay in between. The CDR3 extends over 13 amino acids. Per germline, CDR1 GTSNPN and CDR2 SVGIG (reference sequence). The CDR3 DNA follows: TGTGCCTGGAGTGTACCACGGAGGAGGGGCTACACCTTC. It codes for CAWSVPRRRGYTF.

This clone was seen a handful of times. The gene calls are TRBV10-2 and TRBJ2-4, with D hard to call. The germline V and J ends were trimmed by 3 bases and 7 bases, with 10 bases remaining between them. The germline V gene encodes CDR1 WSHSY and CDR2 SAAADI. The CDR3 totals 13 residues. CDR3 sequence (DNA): TGCGCCAGCAGTGAACAGTTGGTGAACATTCAGTACTTC. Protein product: CASSEQLVNIQYF.

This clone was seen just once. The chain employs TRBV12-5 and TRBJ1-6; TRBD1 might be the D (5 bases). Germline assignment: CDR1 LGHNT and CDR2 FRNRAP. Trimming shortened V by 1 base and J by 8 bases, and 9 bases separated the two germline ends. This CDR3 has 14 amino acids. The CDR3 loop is CASGLGQGDSPLHF. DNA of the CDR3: TGTGCTAGTGGTTTGGGGCAGGGCGATTCACCCCTCCACTTT.

The CDR3 here is CASSRTEPSSYNSPLHF. The CDR3 DNA reads TGTGCCAGCAGTCGGACAGAGCCGAGCTCCTATAATTCACCCCTCCACTTT. This chain uses TRBV27 with TRBJ1-6; maybe TRBD1 (6 bases). Germline V lookup: CDR1 MNHEY, CDR2 SMNVEV (reference sequence). Trimming pared 5 bases from V and 0 bases from J, leaving 14 bases between. The CDR3 spans 17 residues.

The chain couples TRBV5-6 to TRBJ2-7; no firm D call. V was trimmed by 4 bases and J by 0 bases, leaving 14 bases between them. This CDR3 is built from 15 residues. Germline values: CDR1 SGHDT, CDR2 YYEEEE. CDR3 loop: CASSLGLEPSYEQYF. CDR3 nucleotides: TGTGCCAGCAGCCTCGGGTTAGAACCCTCCTACGAGCAGTACTTC.

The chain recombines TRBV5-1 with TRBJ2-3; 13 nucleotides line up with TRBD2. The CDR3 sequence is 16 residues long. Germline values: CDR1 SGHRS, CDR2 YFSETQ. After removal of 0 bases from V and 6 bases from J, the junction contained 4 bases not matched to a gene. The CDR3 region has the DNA TGCGCCAGCAGCTTGGCCGGGACTAGCGGGAAGGATACGCAGTATTTT. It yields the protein CASSLAGTSGKDTQYF.

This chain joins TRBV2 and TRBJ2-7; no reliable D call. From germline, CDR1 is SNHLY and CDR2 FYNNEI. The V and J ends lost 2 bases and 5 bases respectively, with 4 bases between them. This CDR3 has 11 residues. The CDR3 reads CASSEINEQYF. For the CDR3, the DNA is TGTGCCAGCAGTGAAATAAACGAGCAGTACTTC.

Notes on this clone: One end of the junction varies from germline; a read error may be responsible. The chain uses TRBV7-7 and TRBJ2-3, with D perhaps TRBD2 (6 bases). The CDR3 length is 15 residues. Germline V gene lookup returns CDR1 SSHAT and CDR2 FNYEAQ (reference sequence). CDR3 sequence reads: CASSGSRGPTDTQYF. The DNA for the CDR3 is TGTGCTAGCAGCGGCTCGCGGGGACCCACAGATACGCAGTATTTT. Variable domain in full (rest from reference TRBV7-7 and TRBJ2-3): GAGVSQSPRYKVTKRGQDVTLRCDPISSHATLYWYQQALGQGPEFLTYFNYEAQPDKSGLPSDRFSAERPEGSISTLTIQRTEQRDSAMYRCASSGSRGPTDTQYFGPGTRLTVL.

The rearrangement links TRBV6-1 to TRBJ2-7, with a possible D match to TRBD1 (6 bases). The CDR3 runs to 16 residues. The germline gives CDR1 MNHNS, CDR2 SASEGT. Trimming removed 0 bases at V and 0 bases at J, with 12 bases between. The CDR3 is CASSEAGTGSSYEQYF. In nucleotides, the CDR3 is TGTGCCAGCAGTGAAGCGGGAACAGGGAGCTCCTACGAGCAGTACTTC.

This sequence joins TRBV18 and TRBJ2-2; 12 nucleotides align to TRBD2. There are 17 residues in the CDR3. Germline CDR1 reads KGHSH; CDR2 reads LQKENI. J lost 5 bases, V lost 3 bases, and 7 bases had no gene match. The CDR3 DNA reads TGTGCCAGCTCACCGCCGGGACTAGCGGGCGTAACCGGGGAGCTGTTTTTT. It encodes CASSPPGLAGVTGELFF. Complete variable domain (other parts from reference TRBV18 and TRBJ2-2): NAGVMQNPRHLVRRRGQEARLRCSPMKGHSHVYWYRQLPEEGLKFMVYLQKENIIDESGMPKERFSAEFPKEGPSILRIQQVVRGDSAAYFCASSPPGLAGVTGELFFGEGSRLTVL.